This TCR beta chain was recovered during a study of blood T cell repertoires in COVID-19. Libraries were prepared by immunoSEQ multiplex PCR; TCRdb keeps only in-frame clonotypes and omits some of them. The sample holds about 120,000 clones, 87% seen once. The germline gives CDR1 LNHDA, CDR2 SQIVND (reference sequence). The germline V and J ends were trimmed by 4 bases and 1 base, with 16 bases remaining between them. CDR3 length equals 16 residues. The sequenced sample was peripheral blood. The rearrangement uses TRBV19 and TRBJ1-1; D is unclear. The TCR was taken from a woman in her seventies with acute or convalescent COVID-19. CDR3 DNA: TGTGCCAGTAGTACCTCAGGCAGGCCCCAGAACACTGAAGCTTTCTTT. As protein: CASSTSGRPQNTEAFF.